Listed here are 9 T cell receptor beta chains from one sample, sequenced in a study of CD8 T cells in Susac syndrome (dated 2019 in TCRdb). Libraries were made using the immunoSEQ multiplex PCR assay. RNA was extracted using the RNeasy kit, and about 0.5 to 1 ug of the RNA was reverse transcribed with random hexamers. The public sequencing data were trimmed at Q25 with fastp and processed into clonotypes with MiXCR by TCRdb, which kept only in-frame beta chains. Each CDR3 protein appears once, grouped with its most common genes and DNA. This sample comprises some 100,000 distinct CDR3 sequences, around 92% of them detected only once. The ten biggest clones cover 0.093% of the sample. The sequencing input was CD4+ T cells from PBMCs. Receptor source: a human donor with multiple sclerosis.

This clonotype is a singleton in its sample. The rearrangement uses TRBV12-3 or TRBV12-4 and TRBJ2-7, with 9 bases lining up with TRBD1. This CDR3 is 16 amino acids long. Trimming removed 5 bases from V and 3 bases from J; junction bases left unmatched: 11. The CDR3 DNA follows: TGTGCCAGCAGTGGGCGGACAGGGGAAGTGGTCTACGAGCAGTACTTC. Its translation is CASSGRTGEVVYEQYF.

The V gene is TRBV18, the J gene TRBJ2-3, with 8 bases fitting TRBD1. Per germline, CDR1 KGHSH and CDR2 LQKENI. The V segment lost 3 bases and the J segment 2 bases; nucleotides outside the gene matches: 7. This CDR3 is built from 16 residues. The chain's CDR3 is CASSPRGQGATDTQYF. The CDR3 nucleotides read TGTGCCAGCTCACCCCGGGGGCAGGGGGCCACAGATACGCAGTATTTT.

The chain couples TRBV5-4 to TRBJ1-4; a possible D gene is TRBD1 (6 bases). Germline V gene lookup returns CDR1 SGHNT and CDR2 YYREEE (reference sequence). The CDR3 totals 14 residues. Trimming took off 1 base at V and 7 bases at J, with 11 bases between the two ends. This CDR3 reads CASSLQQGPEKLFF. The CDR3 DNA reads TGTGCCAGCAGCTTGCAACAGGGCCCTGAAAAACTGTTTTTT.

The V and J genes are TRBV7-8 and TRBJ2-7, with TRBD1 identical over 7 bases. This CDR3 has 13 residues. In germline, CDR1 is SGHVS, CDR2 FQNEAQ. The V gene end was trimmed by 9 bases and the J gene end by 4 bases; junction bases not matched to a gene: 9. As DNA, the CDR3 is TGTGCCAGTCAGGACAGGTGGGAATACGAGCAGTACTTC. Translated, it gives CASQDRWEYEQYF.

The CDR3 bases are TGTGCCACCAGATTTGGGGCAGGGGGCAGGAACACTGAAGCTTTCTTT. Amino acid sequence: CATRFGAGGRNTEAFF. The rearrangement links TRBV15 to TRBJ1-1; 8 bases match TRBD1. Trimming at V came to 6 bases and at J to 1 base, leaving 10 bases not matched to a gene. The CDR3 runs 16 residues. The germline V gene has CDR1 LNHNV and CDR2 YYDKDF (reference sequence).

The J gene is TRBJ1-6, the V gene TRBV15; D remains unclear. The germline V gene encodes CDR1 LNHNV and CDR2 YYDKDF (reference sequence). The CDR3 has 17 amino acids. Trimming removed 0 bases at V and 9 bases at J, with 18 bases between. The CDR3 DNA is TGTGCCACCAGCAGAGATCTCCTTGATCTGGGTGGTTCACCCCTCCACTTT. Its translation: CATSRDLLDLGGSPLHF.

The chain employs TRBV6-5 and TRBJ2-7; possible D gene TRBD1, 6 bases. The germline CDR1 and CDR2 sequences are MNHEY and SVGAGI. Trimming left V 2 bases short and J 2 bases short, with 13 bases between. This CDR3 comprises 15 residues. CDR3 sequence reads: CASSYQGQGPYEQYF. DNA for the CDR3: TGTGCCAGCAGTTACCAGGGTCAGGGGCCCTACGAGCAGTACTTC.

The chain links TRBV5-1 to TRBJ1-1; TRBD1 agrees at 7 bases. The V and J ends lost 4 bases and 1 base, in that order; junction bases with no gene match: 4. Germline V lookup: CDR1 SGHRS, CDR2 YFSETQ. The CDR3 covers 14 residues. In DNA, the CDR3 is TGCGCCAGCAGCCAGAGGACAGGGAACACTGAAGCTTTCTTT. It codes for CASSQRTGNTEAFF.

The genes are TRBV30 and TRBJ1-1; the match to TRBD1 covers 7 bases. The germline V gene has CDR1 GTSNPN and CDR2 SVGIG (reference sequence). V gave up 5 bases and J gave up 4 bases; unmatched junction bases: 10. This CDR3 has 14 residues. CDR3 loop: CAWAPTGPGTEAFF. The CDR3 DNA reads TGTGCCTGGGCCCCGACAGGGCCAGGCACTGAAGCTTTCTTT.